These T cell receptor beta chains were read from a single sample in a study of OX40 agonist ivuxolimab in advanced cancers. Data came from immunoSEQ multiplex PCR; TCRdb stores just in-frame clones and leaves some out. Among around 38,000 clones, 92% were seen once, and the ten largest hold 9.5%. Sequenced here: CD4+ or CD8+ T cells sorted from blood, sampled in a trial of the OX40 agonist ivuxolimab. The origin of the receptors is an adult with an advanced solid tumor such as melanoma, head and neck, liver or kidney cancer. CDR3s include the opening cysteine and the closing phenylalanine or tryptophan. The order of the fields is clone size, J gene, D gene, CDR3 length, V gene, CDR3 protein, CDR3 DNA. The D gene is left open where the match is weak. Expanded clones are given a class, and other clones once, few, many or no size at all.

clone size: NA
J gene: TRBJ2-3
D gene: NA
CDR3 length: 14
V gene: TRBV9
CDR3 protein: CASKGGASTDTQYF
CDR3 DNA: TGTGCCAGCAAAGGGGGGGCCAGCACAGATACGCAGTATTTT

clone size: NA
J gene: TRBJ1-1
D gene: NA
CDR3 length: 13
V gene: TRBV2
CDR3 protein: CASSQGGNTEAFF
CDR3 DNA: TGTGCCAGCAGCCAAGGGGGGAACACTGAAGCTTTCTTT

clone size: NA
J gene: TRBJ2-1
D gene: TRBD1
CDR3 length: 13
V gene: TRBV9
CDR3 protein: CASSQTGGDEQFF
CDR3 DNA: TGTGCCAGCAGCCAAACAGGGGGCGATGAGCAGTTCTTC

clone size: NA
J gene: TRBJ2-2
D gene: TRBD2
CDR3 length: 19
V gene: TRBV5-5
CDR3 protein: CASSLAPALAGIVTGELFF
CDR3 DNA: TGTGCCAGCAGCTTGGCCCCTGCTTTAGCGGGAATCGTAACCGGGGAGCTGTTTTTT

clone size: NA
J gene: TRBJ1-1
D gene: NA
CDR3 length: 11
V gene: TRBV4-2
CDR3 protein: CASSPGVEAFF
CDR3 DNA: TGTGCCAGCAGCCCCGGGGTTGAAGCTTTCTTT

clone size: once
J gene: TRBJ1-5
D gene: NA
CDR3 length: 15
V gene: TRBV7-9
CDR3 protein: CASSLTGSSNQPQHF
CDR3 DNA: TGTGCCAGCAGCTTAACAGGGTCGAGCAATCAGCCCCAGCATTTT

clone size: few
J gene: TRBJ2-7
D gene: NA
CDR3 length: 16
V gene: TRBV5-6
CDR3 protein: CASSPSSTGLAYEQYF
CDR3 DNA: TGTGCCAGCAGCCCGTCGTCGACAGGTTTGGCCTACGAGCAGTACTTC

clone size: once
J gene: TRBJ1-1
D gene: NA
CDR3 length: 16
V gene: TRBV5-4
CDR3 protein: CASSSGDFRKGPEAFF
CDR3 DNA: TGTGCCAGCAGCTCCGGGGACTTTCGAAAAGGCCCTGAAGCTTTCTTT

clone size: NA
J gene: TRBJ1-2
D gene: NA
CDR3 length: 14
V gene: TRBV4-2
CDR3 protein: CASSQRENYYGYTF
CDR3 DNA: TGTGCCAGCAGCCAAAGGGAGAACTACTATGGCTACACCTTC

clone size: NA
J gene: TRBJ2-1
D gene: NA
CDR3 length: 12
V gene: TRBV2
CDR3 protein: CASIRPLNEQFF
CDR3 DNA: TGTGCCAGCATTCGGCCTCTGAATGAGCAGTTCTTC

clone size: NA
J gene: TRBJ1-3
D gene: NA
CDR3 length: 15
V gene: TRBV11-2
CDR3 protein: CASRPGSSSGNTIYF
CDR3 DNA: TGTGCCAGCAGGCCAGGTTCGAGCTCTGGAAACACCATATATTTT

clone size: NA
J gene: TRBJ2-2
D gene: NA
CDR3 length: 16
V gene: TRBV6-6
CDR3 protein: CASSLRHPTNTGELFF
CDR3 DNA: TGTGCCAGCAGTCTACGACACCCCACGAACACCGGGGAGCTGTTTTTT

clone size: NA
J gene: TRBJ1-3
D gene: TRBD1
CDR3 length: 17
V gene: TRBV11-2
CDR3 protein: CASSSGTGGRGGNTIYF
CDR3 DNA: TGTGCCAGCAGCTCCGGGACAGGGGGCCGCGGAGGAAACACCATATATTTT

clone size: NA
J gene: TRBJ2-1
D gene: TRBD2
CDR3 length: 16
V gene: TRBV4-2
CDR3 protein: CASSQEGLAGGNEQFF
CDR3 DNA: TGTGCCAGCAGCCAAGAGGGACTAGCGGGAGGTAATGAGCAGTTCTTC

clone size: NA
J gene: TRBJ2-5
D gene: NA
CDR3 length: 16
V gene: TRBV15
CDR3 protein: CATSREGRQGGETQYF
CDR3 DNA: TGTGCCACCAGCAGAGAGGGGAGGCAGGGCGGCGAGACCCAGTACTTC

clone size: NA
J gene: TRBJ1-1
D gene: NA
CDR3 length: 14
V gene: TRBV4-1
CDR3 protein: CASSQSPRLPVAFF
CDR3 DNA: TGCGCCAGCAGCCAATCTCCGAGACTCCCGGTTGCTTTCTTT

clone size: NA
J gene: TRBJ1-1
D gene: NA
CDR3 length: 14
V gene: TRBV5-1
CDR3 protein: CASSLGGSYTEAFF
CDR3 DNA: TGCGCCAGCAGCTTGGGGGGCAGCTACACTGAAGCTTTCTTT

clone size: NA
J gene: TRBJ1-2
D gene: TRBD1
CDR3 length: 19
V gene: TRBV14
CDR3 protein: CASSRDYRDSPLQNYGYTF
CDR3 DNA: TGTGCCAGCAGCCGGGATTACCGGGACAGTCCCCTACAAAACTATGGCTACACCTTC

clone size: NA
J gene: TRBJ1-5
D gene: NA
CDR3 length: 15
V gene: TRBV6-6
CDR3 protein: CASSYDGYGNQPQHF
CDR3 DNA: TGTGCCAGCAGTTACGACGGTTATGGCAATCAGCCCCAGCATTTT

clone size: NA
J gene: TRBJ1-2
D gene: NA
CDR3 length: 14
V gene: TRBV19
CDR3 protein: CASSAAQVGYGYTF
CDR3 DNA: TGTGCCAGTAGTGCGGCTCAGGTTGGCTATGGCTACACCTTC

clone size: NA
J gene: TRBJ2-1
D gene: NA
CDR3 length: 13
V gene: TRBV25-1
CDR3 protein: CASSRSLPSEQFF
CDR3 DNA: TGTGCCAGCAGTAGGAGCCTCCCCAGTGAGCAGTTCTTC

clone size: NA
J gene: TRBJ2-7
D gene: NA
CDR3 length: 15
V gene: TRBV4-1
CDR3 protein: CASSQSSGTSYEQYF
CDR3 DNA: TGCGCCAGCAGCCAGAGTAGCGGTACCTCCTACGAGCAGTACTTC

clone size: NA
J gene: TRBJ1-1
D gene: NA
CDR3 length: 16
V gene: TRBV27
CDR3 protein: CASSLYVPRGNTEAFF
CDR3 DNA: TGTGCCAGCAGTTTATACGTTCCCCGGGGGAACACTGAAGCTTTCTTT

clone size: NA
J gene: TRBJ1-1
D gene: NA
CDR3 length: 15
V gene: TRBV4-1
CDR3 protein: CASSRNRGAQAEAFF
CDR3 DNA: TGCGCCAGCAGCCGAAATCGGGGGGCGCAGGCTGAAGCTTTCTTT

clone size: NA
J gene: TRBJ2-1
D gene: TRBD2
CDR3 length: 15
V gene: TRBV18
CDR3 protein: CASSPYRTSGNEQFF
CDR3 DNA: TGTGCCAGCTCACCTTATCGGACTAGCGGCAATGAGCAGTTCTTC

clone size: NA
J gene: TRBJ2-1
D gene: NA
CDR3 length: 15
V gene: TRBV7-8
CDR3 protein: CASSFGQGPPGEQFF
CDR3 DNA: TGTGCCAGCAGCTTCGGGCAGGGGCCCCCCGGTGAGCAGTTCTTC

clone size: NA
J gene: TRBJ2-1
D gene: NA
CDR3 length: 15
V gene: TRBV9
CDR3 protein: CASSVVLGVENEQFF
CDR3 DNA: TGTGCCAGCAGCGTAGTACTAGGGGTTGAAAATGAGCAGTTCTTC

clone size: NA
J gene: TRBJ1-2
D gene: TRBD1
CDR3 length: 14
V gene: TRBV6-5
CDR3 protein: CASNTLGQGSGYTF
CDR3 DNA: TGTGCCAGCAATACACTGGGACAGGGCTCTGGCTACACCTTC

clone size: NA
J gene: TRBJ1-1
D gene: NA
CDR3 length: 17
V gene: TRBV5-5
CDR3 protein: CASSFYQALTMNTEAFF
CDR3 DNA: TGTGCCAGCAGCTTTTACCAGGCGCTGACCATGAACACTGAAGCTTTCTTT

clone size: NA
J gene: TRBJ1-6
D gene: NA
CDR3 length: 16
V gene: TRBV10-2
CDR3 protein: CASSDTRPSGESPLHF
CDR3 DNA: TGCGCCAGCAGTGATACAAGACCTTCGGGAGAGTCACCCCTCCACTTT

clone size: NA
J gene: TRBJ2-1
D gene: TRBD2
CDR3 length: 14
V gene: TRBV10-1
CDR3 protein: CASSEWDYYNEQFF
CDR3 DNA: TGCGCCAGCAGTGAGTGGGACTATTACAATGAGCAGTTCTTC

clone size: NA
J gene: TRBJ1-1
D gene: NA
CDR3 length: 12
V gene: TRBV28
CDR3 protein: CASSLREGEAFF
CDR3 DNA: TGTGCCAGCAGTTTAAGGGAAGGTGAAGCTTTCTTT

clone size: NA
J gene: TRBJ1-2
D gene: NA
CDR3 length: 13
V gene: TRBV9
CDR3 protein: CASSPGRGNGYTF
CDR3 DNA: TGTGCCAGCAGCCCAGGGAGAGGGAACGGCTACACCTTC

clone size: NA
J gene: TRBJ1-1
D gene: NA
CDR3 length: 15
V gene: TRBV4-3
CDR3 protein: CASSQGRQGSTEAFF
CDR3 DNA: TGCGCCAGCAGCCAAGGGAGGCAGGGGAGCACTGAAGCTTTCTTT

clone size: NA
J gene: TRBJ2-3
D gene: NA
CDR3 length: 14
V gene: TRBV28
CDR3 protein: CASTHSSGADTQYF
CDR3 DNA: TGTGCCAGCACCCATTCCTCGGGCGCAGATACGCAGTATTTT

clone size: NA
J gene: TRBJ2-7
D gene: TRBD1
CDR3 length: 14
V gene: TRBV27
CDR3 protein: CASSLSPQGVGQYF
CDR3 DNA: TGTGCCAGCAGTTTATCGCCCCAGGGGGTAGGGCAGTACTTC

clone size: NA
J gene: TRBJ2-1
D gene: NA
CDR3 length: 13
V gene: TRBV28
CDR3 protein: CASSSIGADEQFF
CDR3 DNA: TGTGCCAGCAGTTCCATAGGTGCGGATGAGCAGTTCTTC

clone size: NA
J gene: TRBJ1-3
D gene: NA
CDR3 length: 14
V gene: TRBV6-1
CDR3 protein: CASRPRAYGNTIYF
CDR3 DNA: TGTGCCAGCAGACCCCGCGCGTATGGAAACACCATATATTTT

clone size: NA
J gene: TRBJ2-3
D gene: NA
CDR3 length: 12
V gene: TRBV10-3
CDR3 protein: CAISESVDTQYF
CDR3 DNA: TGTGCCATCAGTGAGTCTGTGGATACGCAGTATTTT

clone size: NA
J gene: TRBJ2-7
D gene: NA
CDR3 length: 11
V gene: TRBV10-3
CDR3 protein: CAISQGYEQYF
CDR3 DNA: TGTGCCATCAGTCAGGGCTACGAGCAGTACTTC

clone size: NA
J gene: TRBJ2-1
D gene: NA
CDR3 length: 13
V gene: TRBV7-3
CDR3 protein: CASSLIGSSEQFF
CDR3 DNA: TGTGCCAGCAGCTTAATTGGGTCGAGTGAGCAGTTCTTC

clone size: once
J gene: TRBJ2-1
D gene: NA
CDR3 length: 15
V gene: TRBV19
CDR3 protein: CASSISRLQYNEQFF
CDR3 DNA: TGTGCCAGTAGTATTTCGCGGCTCCAGTACAATGAGCAGTTCTTC

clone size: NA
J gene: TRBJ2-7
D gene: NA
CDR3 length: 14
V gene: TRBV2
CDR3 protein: CASSEHRELVEQYF
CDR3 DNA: TGTGCCAGCAGTGAGCACAGGGAACTGGTCGAGCAGTACTTC

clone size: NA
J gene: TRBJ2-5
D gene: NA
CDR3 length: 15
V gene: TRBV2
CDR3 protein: CASSEVLGYQETQYF
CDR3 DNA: TGTGCCAGCAGTGAGGTCTTAGGATACCAAGAGACCCAGTACTTC

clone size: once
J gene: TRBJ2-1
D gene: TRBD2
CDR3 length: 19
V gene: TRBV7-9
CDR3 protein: CASSPDAGGLAGVYNEQFF
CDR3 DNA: TGTGCCAGCAGCCCAGACGCCGGGGGACTAGCGGGAGTATACAATGAGCAGTTCTTC

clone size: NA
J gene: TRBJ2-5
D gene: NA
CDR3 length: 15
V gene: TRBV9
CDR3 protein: CASSSEGGTQETQYF
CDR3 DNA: TGTGCCAGCAGCTCCGAGGGGGGAACCCAAGAGACCCAGTACTTC

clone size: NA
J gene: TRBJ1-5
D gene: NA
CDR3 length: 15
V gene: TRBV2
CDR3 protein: CASSDEGFGNQPQHF
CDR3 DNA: TGTGCCAGCAGTGATGAGGGCTTCGGGAATCAGCCCCAGCATTTT

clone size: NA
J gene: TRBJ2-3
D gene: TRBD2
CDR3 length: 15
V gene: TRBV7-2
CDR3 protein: CASSLYGGSSDTQYF
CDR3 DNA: TGTGCCAGCAGCTTATATGGCGGGAGTTCAGATACGCAGTATTTT

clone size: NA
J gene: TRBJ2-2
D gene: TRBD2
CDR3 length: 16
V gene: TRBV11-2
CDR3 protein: CASSLALAGAGGELFF
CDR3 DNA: TGTGCCAGCAGCTTAGCGCTAGCGGGAGCAGGCGGGGAGCTGTTTTTT

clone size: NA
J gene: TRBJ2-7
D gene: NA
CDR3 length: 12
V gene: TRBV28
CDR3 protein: CASRTSSYEQYF
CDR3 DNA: TGTGCCAGCCGGACAAGCTCCTACGAGCAGTACTTC

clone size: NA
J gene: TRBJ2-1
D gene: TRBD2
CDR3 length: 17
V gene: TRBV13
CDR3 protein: CASSPWTSGISYNEQFF
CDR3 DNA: TGTGCCAGCAGCCCTTGGACTAGCGGGATCTCCTACAATGAGCAGTTCTTC

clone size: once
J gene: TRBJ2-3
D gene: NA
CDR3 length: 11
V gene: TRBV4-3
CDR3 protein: CASSQEGTQYF
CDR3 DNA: TGCGCCAGCAGCCAAGAAGGTACGCAGTATTTT

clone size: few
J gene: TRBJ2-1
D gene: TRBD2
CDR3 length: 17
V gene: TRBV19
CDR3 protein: CASSPYLLAESYNEQFF
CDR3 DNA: TGTGCCAGTAGTCCTTACCTTCTAGCGGAATCCTACAATGAGCAGTTCTTC

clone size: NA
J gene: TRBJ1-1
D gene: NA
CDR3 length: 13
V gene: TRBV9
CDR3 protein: CASSVDGNTEAFF
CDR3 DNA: TGTGCCAGCAGCGTAGATGGGAACACTGAAGCTTTCTTT